This T cell receptor (beta chain) originates from a study of blood T cells in healthy people across ages. The CDR3 is 17 residues long. Deletions cut 4 bases from V and 1 base from J, with 19 bases between. The germline gives CDR1 LGHNA, CDR2 YNFKEQ. This clonotype was found a few times. RNA extraction gave at least 6 micrograms of total RNA per sample. With a J-beta primer mix and a sample-barcoded 5' primer, a second PCR ran about 7 to 12 cycles. All cDNA molecules were each tagged by a template-switch adaptor with 12 random nucleotides. A minimum of 2.5 million CDR3-containing paired-end reads was obtained for each sample. TCRdb reprocessed the 5' RACE reads via MiXCR and lists one record per CDR3 protein. This sample has about 640,000 distinct CDR3 sequences, with roughly 30% found just once.

This TCR was recovered from a woman older than 75 in good health. The sequenced sample consisted of blood. The chain employs TRBV4-2 and TRBJ1-1; D may be TRBD1 (5 bases). The CDR3 loop reads CASSPGRGRLANTEAFF. DNA for the CDR3: TGTGCCAGCAGCCCCGGAAGGGGACGGCTAGCGAACACTGAAGCTTTCTTT.